These 23 T cell receptor beta chains originate from one sample sequenced in a study of T cells after posttransplantation cyclophosphamide. Data came from immunoSEQ multiplex PCR; TCRdb stores just in-frame clones and leaves some out. The sample holds approximately 10,000 clones; around 89% are singletons and the top ten take under 5%. Controls had myeloablative marrow grafts with methotrexate and calcineurin inhibitor, sampled at 1 year. Sample: PBMCs, taken 420 to 450 days after allogeneic stem cell transplant with calcineurin inhibitor and methotrexate. These TCRs come from a male patient between 45 and 60 years old who received an allogeneic stem cell transplant from an unrelated donor, was CMV-positive, and had chronic GVHD only. Some T cells may have come from the graft donor.

The chain employs TRBV7-2 and TRBJ1-1; D is perhaps TRBD1 (6 bases). V was clipped by 6 bases and J by 1 base, with 9 bases between them. The CDR3 spans 13 residues. Germline CDR1 and CDR2: SGHTA and FQGNSA. Here the CDR3 reads CASRQGQNTEAFF. CDR3 sequence (DNA): TGTGCCAGCAGACAGGGACAGAACACTGAAGCTTTCTTT.

The chain combines TRBV2 with TRBJ1-2; 9 bases are shared with TRBD1. CDR1 SNHLY and CDR2 FYNNEI come from the germline V gene. V gave up 4 bases and J gave up 8 bases; unmatched junction bases: 8. The CDR3 loop spans 14 amino acids. CDR3 residues: CASSGVHRGLGYTF. The CDR3 DNA reads TGTGCCAGCAGTGGAGTCCACAGGGGGCTGGGCTACACCTTC.

V is TRBV7-9 and J is TRBJ2-5; 7 positions agree with TRBD2. The J call is uncertain, as TRBJ2-7 better fits the DNA end. Germline V gene sequence: CDR1 SEHNR, CDR2 FQNEAQ (reference sequence). CDR3 length equals 14 residues. The CDR3 DNA reads as TGTGCCAGCAGCTCGGGGGGAAGCTCCTACGAGCAGTACTTC. Translating gives CASSSGGSSYEQYF.

The gene calls are TRBV28 and TRBJ2-5, with 9 bases that match TRBD1. The V gene's germline CDR1 is MDHEN and CDR2 SYDVKM. The J segment lost 4 bases and the V segment lost 3 bases, leaving 9 bases of the junction unmatched. The CDR3 is 16 residues long. CDR3 DNA sequence: TGTGCCAGCAGTTTGTTCGCACAGGGGGCCTCAGAGACCCAGTACTTC. Its translation: CASSLFAQGASETQYF.

The chain employs TRBV28 and TRBJ1-3; perhaps TRBD1 as D (5 bases). Germline V gene data show CDR1 as MDHEN and CDR2 as SYDVKM. V gave up 2 bases and J gave up 2 bases, with 10 bases separating them. The CDR3 is 15 amino acids. The chain's CDR3 is CASSLLSGAGNTIYF. CDR3 coding DNA: TGTGCCAGCAGTTTACTTTCGGGGGCTGGAAACACCATATATTTT.

The chain combines TRBV11-1 with TRBJ2-6; maybe TRBD2 (5 bases). V lost 1 base and J lost 4, with 11 bases in between. Looked up from germline, CDR1 is SGHAT and CDR2 is FQDESV (reference sequence). The CDR3 covers 16 residues. The CDR3 bases are TGTGCCAGCAGCTTAGTAGGCGGGTCCGGGGCCAACGTCCTGACTTTC. Its translation: CASSLVGGSGANVLTF.

This chain links TRBV11-2 with TRBJ1-3, with 7 bases matching TRBD1. Per the germline V gene, CDR1 is SGHAT and CDR2 is FQNNGV. Germline trimming cut 0 bases from V and 4 bases from J; bases unmatched to any gene: 6. The CDR3 consists of 16 residues. CDR3 sequence (DNA): TGTGCCAGCAGCTTAGATCGGGACAGTCTAGGAAACACCATATATTTT. Translating it yields CASSLDRDSLGNTIYF.

The chain recombines TRBV6-1 with TRBJ1-5; D remains unclear. Trimming stripped 0 bases from V and 6 bases from J, with 15 bases between. Per germline, CDR1 MNHNS and CDR2 SASEGT. The CDR3 is made up of 16 amino acids. The CDR3 DNA sequence: TGTGCCAGCAGTGAAGCGATGATAGGGAGGGCTCAGCCCCAGCATTTT. As protein: CASSEAMIGRAQPQHF.

The chain recombines TRBV2 with TRBJ2-2, with a possible D match to TRBD1 (5 bases). CDR1 and CDR2 from the germline V gene are SNHLY and FYNNEI. V lost 8 bases to trimming and J lost 6 bases, with 7 bases between them. The CDR3 totals 11 residues. The CDR3 region is CASSGSGELFF. The CDR3, as DNA: TGTGCCAGCTCAGGGTCCGGGGAGCTGTTTTTT.

This rearrangement joins TRBV7-9 to TRBJ1-1; unclear D gene. There are 16 residues in the CDR3. Trimming stripped 7 bases from V and 5 bases from J, with 23 bases between. From germline, CDR1 is SEHNR and CDR2 FQNEAQ (reference sequence). CDR3 residues: CASILDGGRGRTEAFF. In nucleotides, the CDR3 is TGTGCCAGCATCCTCGATGGAGGGCGCGGGAGGACTGAAGCTTTCTTT.

V usage is TRBV18 and J usage is TRBJ2-1; TRBD2 matches at 10 bases. The CDR3 extends over 15 amino acids. J lost 5 bases, V lost 4 bases, and 5 bases had no gene match. Germline-derived CDR1 and CDR2 are KGHSH and LQKENI. CDR3 coding DNA: TGTGCCAGCTCACTTACAAGCGGGAGGGACAATGAGCAGTTCTTC. This encodes CASSLTSGRDNEQFF.

The gene calls are TRBV7-3 and TRBJ2-6, with 7 bases aligning to TRBD2. In germline, CDR1 is SGHTA, CDR2 FQGTGA. The CDR3 sequence is 16 residues long. V gave up 6 bases and J gave up 0 bases; unmatched junction bases: 5. CDR3 loop: CASRPGGSSGANVLTF. The CDR3 bases are TGTGCCAGCAGACCCGGGGGGAGCTCTGGGGCCAACGTCCTGACTTTC.

This chain uses TRBV10-3 with TRBJ2-5; the match to TRBD2 covers 10 bases. The CDR3 contains 16 residues. Trimming cost V 2 bases and J 2 bases; bases outside gene matches: 5. Germline CDR1 ENHRY, CDR2 SYGVKD. CDR3 loop: CAISEELAGNQETQYF. CDR3 nucleotide sequence: TGTGCCATCAGTGAGGAACTAGCGGGGAATCAAGAGACCCAGTACTTC.

The genes are TRBV19 and TRBJ2-3; weak D call: TRBD2 (5 bases). The CDR3 extends over 15 amino acids. V was clipped by 5 bases and J by 2 bases, with 14 bases between them. Germline V gene sequence: CDR1 LNHDA, CDR2 SQIVND (reference sequence). The CDR3 nucleotides read TGTGCCAGTAGTTCCGTTAGCGTGTTCACAGATACGCAGTATTTT. Translated: CASSSVSVFTDTQYF. The whole variable domain, filled in from reference TRBV19 and TRBJ2-3, reads DGGITQSPKYLFRKEGQNVTLSCEQNLNHDAMYWYRQDPGQGLRLIYYSQIVNDFQKGDIAEGYSVSREKKESFPLTVTSAQKNPTAFYLCASSSVSVFTDTQYFGPGTRLTVL.

CDR3: CASSSTGQGYNEQFF. CDR3 DNA: TGTGCCAGCAGCTCCACGGGACAGGGGTACAATGAGCAGTTCTTC. The rearrangement uses TRBV5-4 and TRBJ2-1; 10 nucleotides align to TRBD1. The CDR3 totals 15 residues. CDR1 is SGHNT and CDR2 is YYREEE in the germline V gene (reference sequence). Germline trimming cut 3 bases from V and 4 bases from J; bases unmatched to any gene: 4. Full variable domain (missing parts from reference TRBV5-4 and TRBJ2-1): ETGVTQSPTHLIKTRGQQVTLRCSSQSGHNTVSWYQQALGQGPQFIFQYYREEENGRGNFPPRFSGLQFPNYSSELNVNALELDDSALYLCASSSTGQGYNEQFFGPGTRLTVL.

V usage is TRBV29-1 and J usage is TRBJ2-1, with 13 bases fitting TRBD2. The CDR3 runs 13 residues. CDR1 is SQVTM and CDR2 is ANQGSEA in the germline V gene. The trim removed 4 bases at V and 10 bases at J, leaving 4 bases unmatched. CDR3 DNA sequence: TGCAGCGTTGGACTAGCGGGGGGTAGGGAGCAGTTCTTC. Translated: CSVGLAGGREQFF.

The genes are TRBV7-9 and TRBJ2-2; 7 bases fit TRBD2. V shed 8 bases and J 2 bases; nucleotides not matched to a gene: 11. The CDR3 covers 16 residues. Germline CDR1 is SEHNR and CDR2 is FQNEAQ (reference sequence). The CDR3 bases are TGTGCCAGCGCCCTTGGGGAGGGGACTAACACCGGGGAGCTGTTTTTT. Protein product: CASALGEGTNTGELFF.

The chain recombines TRBV18 with TRBJ2-5, with D uncertain. Trimming shortened V by 4 bases and J by 1 base, and 7 bases separated the two germline ends. CDR3 length: 13 amino acids. CDR1 and CDR2 (germline): KGHSH, LQKENI. The CDR3 nucleotides read TGTGCCAGCTCACGAAGCCCCCAAGAGACCCAGTACTTC. Translating gives CASSRSPQETQYF. The full variable domain, its missing parts supplied by reference TRBV18 and TRBJ2-5, is NAGVMQNPRHLVRRRGQEARLRCSPMKGHSHVYWYRQLPEEGLKFMVYLQKENIIDESGMPKERFSAEFPKEGPSILRIQQVVRGDSAAYFCASSRSPQETQYFGPGTRLLVL.

The chain links TRBV4-2 to TRBJ2-5; 10 positions match TRBD2. There are 16 residues in the CDR3. Germline values: CDR1 LGHNA, CDR2 YNFKEQ. Losses at the gene ends were 2 bases for V and 4 bases for J; bases not matched to a gene: 7. The CDR3 sequence: CASSQPAGGKGETQYF. The CDR3 DNA follows: TGTGCCAGCAGCCAACCAGCGGGAGGGAAGGGAGAGACCCAGTACTTC.

The V and J genes are TRBV4-1 and TRBJ1-1, with TRBD1 matching over 9 bases. J was trimmed by 4 bases and V by 3 bases; bases with no gene match: 6. CDR1 is MGHRA, CDR2 YSYEKL, per germline. This CDR3 comprises 15 residues. The CDR3 DNA follows: TGCGCCAGCAGCCACTACAGGGGGCAGGGCACTGAAGCTTTCTTT. Protein: CASSHYRGQGTEAFF.

V and J are TRBV7-8 and TRBJ1-6, with D possibly matching TRBD1 (6 bases). With 2 bases removed from V and 6 bases from J, the gap between germline ends came to 17 bases. Germline V gene lookup returns CDR1 SGHVS and CDR2 FQNEAQ. The CDR3 runs 17 residues. This CDR3 is CASSLLLGGSGNSPLHF. The CDR3 DNA reads as TGTGCCAGCAGCTTACTCTTAGGGGGATCTGGTAATTCACCCCTCCACTTT.

V usage is TRBV9 and J usage is TRBJ2-5, with TRBD2 as a possible D gene (5 bases). Germline V gene data show CDR1 as SGDLS and CDR2 as YYNGEE. The CDR3 is 16 residues long. Trimming pared 0 bases from V and 5 bases from J, leaving 17 bases between. CDR3 nucleotide sequence: TGTGCCAGCAGCGTAGAAGGACGTCGAGGGTGGGAGACCCAGTACTTC. Translation: CASSVEGRRGWETQYF.

The chain recombines TRBV28 with TRBJ2-5; D is unresolved. The J call may be incorrect, as the DNA end agrees better with TRBJ2-7. This CDR3 has 14 amino acids. The germline V gene encodes CDR1 MDHEN and CDR2 SYDVKM. The CDR3 sequence is CASSLAVTTYEQYF. In nucleotides, the CDR3 is TGTGCCAGCAGTCTGGCGGTTACTACCTACGAGCAGTACTTC.